The rows below give T cell receptor beta chains drawn from one sample of a study of cytomegalovirus exposure and HLA in healthy donors. Repertoires were generated with immunoSEQ multiplex PCR, while TCRdb's copy carries only in-frame clones and drops some. Of about 110,000 clones listed, 70% to 80% are singletons. Input material: PBMCs. The receptor set was obtained from a female donor in good health and CMV-seropositive. Both conserved end residues are part of each CDR3. Each record gives: CDR3 protein, CDR3 DNA, J gene, clone size, V gene, CDR3 length, D gene. The D gene is left open where the match is weak. Not all rows give a size; the values are once, few, many and, for expanded clones, a class.

CDR3aa: CASSQNTVRSAVQYF
CDR3nt: TGTGCCAGCAGCCAAAACACGGTCAGGTCTGCTGTTCAGTACTTC
j_gene: TRBJ2-4
abundance: .
v_gene: TRBV14
len: 15
d_gene: .

CDR3aa: CASSSIHRDYISTDTQYF
CDR3nt: TGTGCCAGCAGTTCTATCCACCGGGACTACATAAGCACAGATACGCAGTATTTT
j_gene: TRBJ2-3
abundance: .
v_gene: TRBV28
len: 18
d_gene: TRBD2

CDR3aa: CSSSPGSLAGYTF
CDR3nt: TGTTCCAGCAGCCCCGGGTCTCTGGCTGGCTACACCTTC
j_gene: TRBJ1-2
abundance: .
v_gene: TRBV7-9
len: 13
d_gene: .

CDR3aa: CASSFLNGGNQPQHF
CDR3nt: TGTGCCAGCAGTTTCTTGAATGGAGGCAATCAGCCCCAGCATTTT
j_gene: TRBJ1-5
abundance: few
v_gene: TRBV2
len: 15
d_gene: .

CDR3aa: CASSLYSNYGYTF
CDR3nt: TGTGCCAGCAGCTTATACAGTAACTATGGCTACACCTTC
j_gene: TRBJ1-2
abundance: once
v_gene: TRBV7-2
len: 13
d_gene: .

CDR3aa: CASSRGQGGNEKLFF
CDR3nt: TGTGCCAGCAGTCGCGGACAGGGAGGGAATGAAAAACTGTTTTTT
j_gene: TRBJ1-4
abundance: .
v_gene: TRBV11-2
len: 15
d_gene: TRBD1

CDR3aa: CAWGRGRTSSTDTQYF
CDR3nt: TGTGCCTGGGGGAGGGGGAGGACTAGCAGCACAGATACGCAGTATTTT
j_gene: TRBJ2-3
abundance: few
v_gene: TRBV30
len: 16
d_gene: TRBD2

CDR3aa: CAISVSGTWGSGANVLTF
CDR3nt: TGTGCCATCTCCGTCTCCGGGACTTGGGGTTCAGGGGCCAACGTCCTGACTTTC
j_gene: TRBJ2-6
abundance: few
v_gene: TRBV2
len: 18
d_gene: .

CDR3aa: CASSSRGGSSGNTIYF
CDR3nt: TGTGCCAGCAGCTCTAGGGGCGGGAGCTCTGGAAACACCATATATTTT
j_gene: TRBJ1-3
abundance: .
v_gene: TRBV7-2
len: 16
d_gene: .

CDR3aa: CASSQETGGDYGYTF
CDR3nt: TGTGCCAGCAGCCAAGAGACAGGGGGGGATTATGGCTACACCTTC
j_gene: TRBJ1-2
abundance: .
v_gene: TRBV4-2
len: 15
d_gene: TRBD1

CDR3aa: CASSLGLAGGPETQYF
CDR3nt: TGTGCCAGCAGCTTGGGGCTAGCGGGGGGGCCTGAGACCCAGTACTTC
j_gene: TRBJ2-5
abundance: few
v_gene: TRBV5-5
len: 16
d_gene: TRBD2

CDR3aa: CASSSMTGQETQYF
CDR3nt: TGTGCCAGCAGCTCGATGACAGGGCAAGAGACCCAGTACTTC
j_gene: TRBJ2-5
abundance: .
v_gene: TRBV11-2
len: 14
d_gene: TRBD1

CDR3aa: CASIESAGELFF
CDR3nt: TGTGCCAGCATAGAAAGCGCCGGGGAGCTGTTTTTT
j_gene: TRBJ2-2
abundance: .
v_gene: TRBV2
len: 12
d_gene: .

CDR3aa: CASSYRRAGEQYF
CDR3nt: TGTGCCAGCAGTTACCGAAGGGCGGGCGAGCAGTACTTC
j_gene: TRBJ2-7
abundance: .
v_gene: TRBV6-5
len: 13
d_gene: .

CDR3aa: CATGANWGSSYNEQFF
CDR3nt: TGTGCCACTGGGGCCAACTGGGGAAGCTCCTACAATGAGCAGTTCTTC
j_gene: TRBJ2-1
abundance: .
v_gene: TRBV5-8
len: 16
d_gene: .

CDR3aa: CATSRDYREPDTQYF
CDR3nt: TGTGCCACCAGCAGAGACTATCGGGAGCCAGATACGCAGTATTTT
j_gene: TRBJ2-3
abundance: .
v_gene: TRBV15
len: 15
d_gene: .

CDR3aa: CAISGRDRVPYSNTEAFF
CDR3nt: TGTGCCATCAGTGGCCGGGACAGGGTCCCGTATTCCAACACTGAAGCTTTCTTT
j_gene: TRBJ1-1
abundance: .
v_gene: TRBV10-3
len: 18
d_gene: TRBD1

CDR3aa: CAIRGTPQPDNEQFF
CDR3nt: TGTGCCATCAGGGGGACTCCCCAGCCTGACAATGAGCAGTTCTTC
j_gene: TRBJ2-1
abundance: .
v_gene: TRBV10-3
len: 15
d_gene: .

CDR3aa: CASSGQGRGNQPQHF
CDR3nt: TGTGCCAGCAGCGGACAGGGGAGAGGCAATCAGCCCCAGCATTTT
j_gene: TRBJ1-5
abundance: .
v_gene: TRBV7-3
len: 15
d_gene: TRBD1

CDR3aa: CASSQGAGYEQYF
CDR3nt: TGTGCCAGCAGTCAGGGGGCCGGATACGAGCAGTACTTC
j_gene: TRBJ2-7
abundance: .
v_gene: TRBV27
len: 13
d_gene: TRBD1

CDR3aa: CASSEAGEAYGYTF
CDR3nt: TGTGCCAGCAGTGAAGCAGGAGAAGCGTATGGCTACACCTTC
j_gene: TRBJ1-2
abundance: .
v_gene: TRBV6-1
len: 14
d_gene: .

CDR3aa: CASSVTSGGANTGELFF
CDR3nt: TGTGCCAGCAGCGTGACTAGCGGGGGAGCGAACACCGGGGAGCTGTTTTTT
j_gene: TRBJ2-2
abundance: .
v_gene: TRBV2
len: 17
d_gene: TRBD2

CDR3aa: CASSWEGGQPQHF
CDR3nt: TGTGCCAGCAGCTGGGAGGGTGGTCAGCCCCAGCATTTT
j_gene: TRBJ1-5
abundance: .
v_gene: TRBV7-2
len: 13
d_gene: .

CDR3aa: CASSSLPQGFPYEQYF
CDR3nt: TGTGCCAGCAGCTCGCTACCACAGGGCTTCCCCTACGAGCAGTACTTC
j_gene: TRBJ2-7
abundance: once
v_gene: TRBV11-2
len: 16
d_gene: .

CDR3aa: CASSSRGSGANVLTF
CDR3nt: TGTGCCAGCAGCTCTAGGGGAAGTGGGGCCAACGTCCTGACTTTC
j_gene: TRBJ2-6
abundance: .
v_gene: TRBV11-2
len: 15
d_gene: .

CDR3aa: CASSLGDDTQYF
CDR3nt: TGCGCCAGCAGCTTGGGAGATGATACGCAGTATTTT
j_gene: TRBJ2-3
abundance: few
v_gene: TRBV5-1
len: 12
d_gene: .

CDR3aa: CASSLTTGVEKLFF
CDR3nt: TGTGCCAGCAGTTTAACGACAGGGGTTGAAAAACTGTTTTTT
j_gene: TRBJ1-4
abundance: .
v_gene: TRBV27
len: 14
d_gene: TRBD1

CDR3aa: CASSRAGASPEQYF
CDR3nt: TGTGCCAGCAGTCGGGCAGGGGCAAGCCCCGAGCAGTACTTC
j_gene: TRBJ2-7
abundance: .
v_gene: TRBV27
len: 14
d_gene: .

CDR3aa: CASSSKSGGGNTIYF
CDR3nt: TGCGCCAGCAGCTCCAAGTCCGGGGGTGGAAACACCATATATTTT
j_gene: TRBJ1-3
abundance: once
v_gene: TRBV5-1
len: 15
d_gene: .

CDR3aa: CSGRGGASDTQYF
CDR3nt: TGCAGCGGGCGGGGGGGAGCCTCGGATACGCAGTATTTT
j_gene: TRBJ2-3
abundance: .
v_gene: TRBV29-1
len: 13
d_gene: TRBD2

CDR3aa: CASSLREDGPATGELFF
CDR3nt: TGCGCCAGCAGCTTACGGGAAGATGGGCCTGCCACCGGGGAGCTGTTTTTT
j_gene: TRBJ2-2
abundance: .
v_gene: TRBV5-1
len: 17
d_gene: .

CDR3aa: CACYRGMNSPLHF
CDR3nt: TGTGCCTGCTACAGGGGAATGAATTCACCCCTCCACTTT
j_gene: TRBJ1-6
abundance: .
v_gene: TRBV30
len: 13
d_gene: TRBD1

CDR3aa: CASSWTASGNTIYF
CDR3nt: TGTGCCAGCAGCTGGACAGCCTCTGGAAACACCATATATTTT
j_gene: TRBJ1-3
abundance: .
v_gene: TRBV7-9
len: 14
d_gene: .

CDR3aa: CASSPSGETQYF
CDR3nt: TGTGCCAGCAGCCCAAGCGGGGAGACCCAGTACTTC
j_gene: TRBJ2-5
abundance: .
v_gene: TRBV7-2
len: 12
d_gene: .

CDR3aa: CASSLAGAGGTDTQYF
CDR3nt: TGTGCTAGCAGCTTAGCCGGCGCGGGAGGCACAGATACGCAGTATTTT
j_gene: TRBJ2-3
abundance: .
v_gene: TRBV7-7
len: 16
d_gene: TRBD2

CDR3aa: CASSQETGGGTEAFF
CDR3nt: TGTGCCAGCAGCCAGGAAACAGGGGGAGGCACTGAAGCTTTCTTT
j_gene: TRBJ1-1
abundance: once
v_gene: TRBV4-2
len: 15
d_gene: TRBD1

CDR3aa: CASRTSGREAFLDTQYF
CDR3nt: TGTGCCAGCAGGACTAGCGGGAGGGAGGCGTTTCTAGATACGCAGTATTTT
j_gene: TRBJ2-3
abundance: .
v_gene: TRBV28
len: 17
d_gene: TRBD2

CDR3aa: CASSIGQTSYNEQFF
CDR3nt: TGCGCCAGCAGCATAGGACAGACCTCCTACAATGAGCAGTTCTTC
j_gene: TRBJ2-1
abundance: .
v_gene: TRBV5-1
len: 15
d_gene: .

CDR3aa: CASSGGTKNIQYF
CDR3nt: TGTGCCAGCAGCGGGGGAACCAAAAACATTCAGTACTTC
j_gene: TRBJ2-4
abundance: once
v_gene: TRBV28
len: 13
d_gene: .

CDR3aa: CAITLPDSNTEAFF
CDR3nt: TGTGCCATTACCTTACCGGACTCGAACACTGAAGCTTTCTTT
j_gene: TRBJ1-1
abundance: .
v_gene: TRBV28
len: 14
d_gene: .

CDR3aa: CASSLGQGGQETQYF
CDR3nt: TGTGCCAGCAGCTTGGGACAGGGGGGTCAAGAGACCCAGTACTTC
j_gene: TRBJ2-5
abundance: .
v_gene: TRBV7-3
len: 15
d_gene: TRBD1

CDR3aa: CASSMRGANNSPLHF
CDR3nt: TGTGCCAGTAGTATGCGGGGGGCAAATAATTCACCCCTCCACTTT
j_gene: TRBJ1-6
abundance: .
v_gene: TRBV19
len: 15
d_gene: .

CDR3aa: CARSKDRRRTEKLFF
CDR3nt: TGTGCCAGAAGCAAGGACAGACGCAGGACAGAAAAACTGTTTTTT
j_gene: TRBJ1-4
abundance: .
v_gene: TRBV5-3
len: 15
d_gene: .

CDR3aa: CAWESPGQVNTIYF
CDR3nt: TGTGCCTGGGAATCACCGGGACAGGTTAACACCATATATTTT
j_gene: TRBJ1-3
abundance: .
v_gene: TRBV30
len: 14
d_gene: TRBD1

CDR3aa: CASSRYSSGGRSNEQFF
CDR3nt: TGTGCCAGCAGTCGCTACTCCTCGGGGGGGCGTAGCAATGAGCAGTTCTTC
j_gene: TRBJ2-1
abundance: once
v_gene: TRBV27
len: 17
d_gene: TRBD2